These 25 T cell receptor beta chains came from one sample sequenced in a study of tumor-infiltrating lymphocytes in primary liver carcinoma. Unsorted whole blood supplied the blood RNA, and germline DNA was isolated too. TCR beta cDNA was prepared out of around 460 ng total RNA by means of a constant-region primer. Nested multiplex PCR, run for three rounds with slightly modified ARM-PCR, yielded TCR beta libraries. Forward primers for TRBV1-TRBV30 and a C-beta reverse primer served the first two PCR rounds, at around 11 cycles each. Via MiXCR, TCRdb re-called the multiplex PCR reads, giving one row per CDR3 protein. This table has 310,000 or so distinct CDR3 sequences, about 50% appearing once. Sequencing was performed on peripheral blood. These receptor sequences come from a woman aged 25 to 39 with primary liver carcinoma and hepatitis B virus infection.

J is TRBJ2-2 and V is TRBV11-3; possibly TRBD2 for D (5 bases). This CDR3 has 13 amino acids. Trimming pared 5 bases from V and 5 bases from J, leaving 9 bases between. In germline, CDR1 is SGHNT, CDR2 YENEEA. CDR3 nucleotides: TGTGCCAGCAGCCACCGAGGGACCGGGGAGCTGTTTTTT. Protein product: CASSHRGTGELFF.

This clonotype was seen repeatedly, ten times or more. This chain's CDR3 is CASSDGGGYQPQHF. The CDR3 bases are TGTGCCAGCAGTGATGGAGGGGGCTATCAGCCCCAGCATTTT. This sequence joins TRBV6-1 and TRBJ1-5; TRBD1 agrees at 7 bases. V gave up 3 bases and J gave up 5 bases; unmatched junction bases: 4. This CDR3 is 14 amino acids long. CDR1 is MNHNS, CDR2 SASEGT, per germline.

V gene TRBV4-3 combines with J gene TRBJ2-1; 8 bases map to TRBD2. Looked up from germline, CDR1 is LGHNA and CDR2 is YSLEER. This CDR3 contains 16 residues. As DNA, the CDR3 is TGCGACTGCAGCCAAGGGAGTCCTAGCGGGTACAATGAGCAGTTCTTC. It codes for CDCSQGSPSGYNEQFF.

About this clonotype: A read error may explain this, as a much larger clone is one base away. This sequence joins TRBV10-3 and TRBJ2-5, with D maybe TRBD2 (5 bases). This CDR3 region has 11 residues. Germline CDR1 is ENHRY and CDR2 is SYGVKD. In nucleotides, the CDR3 is TGTGCCACGCCCGCATGGGAGACCCGGTACTTC. This sequence encodes CATPAWETRYF.

Remarks on this clonotype: A much larger clone differs from this one at a single base, so this may be a read error. V is TRBV4-3 and J is TRBJ2-3; 12 bases are shared with TRBD2. The CDR3 runs to 15 residues. Per germline, CDR1 LGHNA and CDR2 YSLEER. V dropped 4 bases and J dropped 8; count of bases not matched to a gene: 7. The CDR3 DNA reads TGCGCCAGCAGCCCGGGGACTAGCGGGTGTTTTACGCAGTATTTT. Encoded protein: CASSPGTSGCFTQYF.

The DNA of the CDR3 is TGCGCCAGCAGCTTGGTTGGAGGGACCGAGCAGTACTTC. The encoded protein is CASSLVGGTEQYF. The chain uses TRBV5-1 and TRBJ2-7, with D possibly TRBD2 on 6 matching bases. This CDR3 contains 13 residues. Germline V gives CDR1 SGHRS, CDR2 YFSETQ. V was clipped by 0 bases and J by 6 bases, with 10 bases between them.

V is TRBV2 and J is TRBJ2-3, with D hard to call. The CDR3 covers 14 residues. CDR1 is SNHLY, CDR2 FYNNEI, per germline. Trimming took off 3 bases at V and 1 base at J, with 8 bases between the two ends. In DNA, the CDR3 is TGTGCCAGCAGTGATAGGCACCGCACAGATACGCAGTATTTT. It codes for CASSDRHRTDTQYF.

With regard to this clonotype: Since no conserved phenylalanine or tryptophan closes the CDR3, a read error is the likely cause. The V call is TRBV19, the J call TRBJ2-1, with D possibly matching TRBD2 (6 bases). This CDR3 region has 13 residues. CDR1 LNHDA and CDR2 SQIVND come from the germline V gene (reference sequence). V lost 10 bases to trimming and J lost 3 bases, with 13 bases between them. CDR3 bases: TGTGCCACCACCCCCGGGAGCTACAATGAGCAGTTCCTC. Amino acids: CATTPGSYNEQFL.

V and J are TRBV19 and TRBJ1-2; D not resolved. This CDR3 is built from 12 residues. V lost 5 bases and J lost 4, with 8 bases in between. Germline CDR1 and CDR2: LNHDA and SQIVND (reference sequence). The CDR3 spells CASSEGGYGYTF. Written as DNA, the CDR3 is TGTGCCAGTAGTGAGGGCGGCTATGGCTACACCTTC.

There are many counts of this clonotype. This chain uses TRBV6-5 with TRBJ2-7; D perhaps matches TRBD1 (5 bases). The CDR3 spans 15 residues. The germline gives CDR1 MNHEY, CDR2 SVGAGI. With 5 bases removed from V and 2 bases from J, the gap between germline ends came to 16 bases. CDR3 amino acids: CASSQQGAPTYEQYF. The DNA of the CDR3 is TGTGCCAGCAGTCAACAAGGGGCGCCCACCTACGAGCAGTACTTC.

The chain has TRBV4-1 and TRBJ1-1; TRBD1 matches at 9 bases. Trimming at V came to 0 bases and at J to 5 bases, leaving 7 bases not matched to a gene. This CDR3 region has 16 residues. Germline CDR1 is MGHRA and CDR2 is YSYEKL. The CDR3 here is CASSQDEQGARTEAFF. The CDR3 bases are TGCGCCAGCAGCCAAGATGAACAGGGGGCTCGGACTGAAGCTTTCTTT.

A word on this clonotype: The CDR3 does not end in the conserved phenylalanine or tryptophan, so this is likely a read error. CDR3 DNA: TGTGCCAGCAGCTTAGCGCGTCTTTCCTATAGTTCACCCCTCCACCTT. This codes for CASSLARLSYSSPLHL. The rearrangement joins TRBV11-2 to TRBJ1-6, with no clear D. This CDR3 is 16 amino acids long. Germline CDR1 is SGHAT and CDR2 is FQNNGV.

Turning to this clonotype: It is likely a read error, because the conserved phenylalanine at the end of the CDR3 is missing. V and J are TRBV7-8 and TRBJ2-1; possible D gene TRBD2, 5 bases. V lost 4 bases to trimming and J lost 5 bases, with 18 bases between them. CDR1 SGHVS and CDR2 FQNEAQ come from the germline V gene. This CDR3 has 16 residues. The CDR3 loop is CASSSPGLRFNNEQFL. As DNA, the CDR3 is TGTGCCAGCAGCTCCCCGGGATTACGATTTAACAATGAGCAGTTCCTC.

The rearrangement uses TRBV29-1 and TRBJ1-5; TRBD1 agrees at 9 bases. CDR1 is SQVTM, CDR2 ANQGSEA, per germline. J was trimmed by 7 bases and V by 4 bases; bases with no gene match: 2. This CDR3 is 12 amino acids long. Here the CDR3 reads CSVGTGEQPQHF. CDR3 DNA: TGCAGCGTTGGGACAGGGGAACAGCCCCAGCATTTT.

Comments on this clonotype: This clone may be a read error of a much larger clone one base away. The chain couples TRBV29-1 to TRBJ2-4; D is possibly TRBD2 (6 bases). The germline gives CDR1 SQVTM, CDR2 ANQGSEA. The CDR3 totals 12 residues. The V end was cut by 4 bases, the J end by 12 bases, with 16 bases between. DNA of the CDR3: TGCAGCGTTGTGGGGGAGGAGAGCGCTCAGTACTTC. This encodes CSVVGEESAQYF.

This chain joins TRBV12-3 or TRBV12-4 and TRBJ1-2; perhaps TRBD1 as D (5 bases). V gave up 8 bases and J gave up 8 bases, with 15 bases separating them. The CDR3 is made up of 12 amino acids. The CDR3 is CASVGVEGGYTF. CDR3 bases: TGTGCCAGCGTAGGGGTGGAGGGAGGCTACACCTTC.

This clonotype came up a few times. The V gene is TRBV30, the J gene TRBJ1-1; 7 bases agree with TRBD1. Trimming cost V 0 bases and J 7 bases; bases outside gene matches: 8. Germline V gene sequence: CDR1 GTSNPN, CDR2 SVGIG (reference sequence). The CDR3 extends over 14 amino acids. The CDR3 sequence: CAWSVQGGPHEAFF. CDR3 DNA: TGTGCCTGGAGTGTACAAGGGGGCCCTCATGAAGCTTTCTTT.

At least ten counts were recorded for this clonotype. The chain links TRBV29-1 to TRBJ1-1; no definite D call. Germline V CDR1 and CDR2: SQVTM, ANQGSEA. The CDR3 is made up of 14 amino acids. V shed 4 bases and J shed 2 bases, with 14 bases lying between them. The CDR3 loop reads CSVGVSGRNTEAFF. CDR3 sequence (DNA): TGCAGCGTTGGGGTTTCGGGAAGAAACACTGAAGCTTTCTTT.

For this clonotype: The junction shows a germline mismatch at one end, possibly a read error. The V and J genes are TRBV12-3 or TRBV12-4 and TRBJ2-1; D is ambiguous. The length of the CDR3 is 13 residues. The CDR3 DNA reads TGTACCAGCAGTTTATTGGGTACTAATGAGCAGTTCTTC. Its protein product is CTSSLLGTNEQFF.

This clonotype has just a few counts. The V gene is TRBV5-4, the J gene TRBJ1-2; tentative D call: TRBD1 (6 bases). This CDR3 is built from 14 residues. The V end was cut by 0 bases, the J end by 6 bases, with 12 bases between. Germline V gene data show CDR1 as SGHNT and CDR2 as YYREEE (reference sequence). This CDR3 is CASSLVSGADGYTF. The CDR3 nucleotides are TGTGCCAGCAGCTTGGTCTCGGGGGCTGATGGCTACACCTTC.

A note on this clonotype: This may come from a read error, since a much larger clone is one base off. This sequence joins TRBV11-2 and TRBJ1-1, with D possibly matching TRBD1 (6 bases). The length of the CDR3 is 13 residues. Germline loops: CDR1 SGHAT, CDR2 FQNNGV. The CDR3 DNA is TGTGCCAGCAGCCCGGACCGGGACACTGAAGCTTCCTTT. Encoded protein: CASSPDRDTEASF.

This clonotype was counted only a few times. The chain joins TRBV28 to TRBJ2-7, with TRBD2 matching 9 bases. J was trimmed by 3 bases and V by 9 bases; bases with no gene match: 0. This CDR3 comprises 11 residues. Germline CDR1 reads MDHEN; CDR2 reads SYDVKM. In DNA form, the CDR3 reads TGTGCCAGTAGCGGGAGCTACGAGCAGTACTTC. Protein: CASSGSYEQYF.

The chain recombines TRBV6-5 with TRBJ2-1; tentatively, D is TRBD1 or TRBD2 (6 bases each). This CDR3 spans 14 amino acids. Germline assignment: CDR1 MNHEY and CDR2 SVGAGI. The V end was cut by 7 bases, the J end by 12 bases, with 22 bases between. The CDR3 sequence: CASKRRQEGDGQFF. CDR3 DNA: TGTGCCAGCAAGAGACGACAGGAGGGTGATGGGCAGTTCTTC.

This clonotype was picked up many times. The gene calls are TRBV29-1 and TRBJ1-2; D is possibly TRBD1 (5 bases). V lost 7 bases and J lost 7, with 19 bases in between. There are 13 residues in the CDR3. The germline V gene encodes CDR1 SQVTM and CDR2 ANQGSEA. Here the CDR3 DNA reads TGCAGCGCCGGGGGGACCGGGCGATTTGGCTACACCTTC. This gives the protein CSAGGTGRFGYTF.

This clonotype has a handful of counts. This chain links TRBV12-3 or TRBV12-4 with TRBJ2-2; the D is unclear. Trimming stripped 6 bases from V and 7 bases from J, with 12 bases between. The CDR3 contains 13 residues. The CDR3 sequence is CASSLTTFGELFF. CDR3 DNA: TGTGCCAGCAGCCTGACCACCTTCGGGGAGCTGTTTTTT.